Sequencing of this TCR beta chain was carried out in a study of blood T cell repertoires in COVID-19. Study context: The origin of the acute and convalescent COVID-19 samples was the United States, Italy and Spain. PBMCs, B-cell-depleted T cells, or T cells provided the cDNA or gDNA that made up the material.

Methods used by the authors: From reference gene primer amplification, estimates of nucleated cell counts were derived. Measured with immunoSEQ multiplex PCR; TCRdb has only the in-frame clones, and not every one. D and trimming were read from the DNA, whereas the V and J calls and clone size are those reported in that table. The sample shows roughly 200,000 clones, almost 90% of them seen only once. This CDR3 has 15 amino acids. Trimming at V came to 5 bases and at J to 4 bases, leaving 3 bases not matched to a gene. Germline V gene data show CDR1 as MNHNY and CDR2 as SVGAGI (reference sequence). The chain is built from TRBV6-6 and TRBJ2-3, with 13 positions matching TRBD2. The TCR comes from a man aged 45-65 years with acute or convalescent COVID-19. The specimen was peripheral blood. The CDR3 here is CASSTSGGAADTQYF. CDR3 nucleotides: TGTGCCAGCAGTACTAGCGGGGGGGCCGCAGATACGCAGTATTTT.